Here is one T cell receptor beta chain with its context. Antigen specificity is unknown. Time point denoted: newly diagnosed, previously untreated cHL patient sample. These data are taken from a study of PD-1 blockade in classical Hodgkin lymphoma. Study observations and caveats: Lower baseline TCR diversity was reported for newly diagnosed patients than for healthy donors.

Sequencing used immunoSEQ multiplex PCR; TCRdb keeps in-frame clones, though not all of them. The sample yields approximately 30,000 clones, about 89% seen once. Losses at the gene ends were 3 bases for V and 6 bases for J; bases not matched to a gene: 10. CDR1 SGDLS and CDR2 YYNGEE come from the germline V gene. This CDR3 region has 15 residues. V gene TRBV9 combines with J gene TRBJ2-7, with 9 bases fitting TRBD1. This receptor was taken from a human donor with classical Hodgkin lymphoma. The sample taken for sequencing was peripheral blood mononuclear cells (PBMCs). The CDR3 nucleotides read TGTGCCAGCAGCGCCCCGGGACAGGGAGACTCCGAGCAGTACTTC. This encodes CASSAPGQGDSEQYF.